This T cell receptor beta chain was recorded in a study of blood T cell repertoires in COVID-19. Authors' processing steps: Estimated nucleated cell counts came from reference gene primer amplification. Method: immunoSEQ multiplex PCR; TCRdb's copy keeps in-frame clones and lacks some. The D gene and trimming were derived from the DNA, and the V and J assignments and clone size from that table. This table has 270,000 or so clones, approximately 83% appearing once. This CDR3 is 13 amino acids long. Germline V gene lookup returns CDR1 LGHDT and CDR2 YNNKEL (reference sequence). Deletions cut 1 base from V and 3 bases from J, with 6 bases between.

This receptor was identified in a man aged 45-60 years who had recovered from COVID-19. This chain connects TRBV3-1 (or the pseudogene TRBV3-2) to TRBJ1-2; D is ambiguous. Specimen: PBMCs or T cells enriched from blood (not recorded which). CDR3 region: CASSQASYYGYTF. CDR3 in DNA: TGTGCCAGCAGCCAAGCCTCCTACTATGGCTACACCTTC.